This is a list of T cell receptor beta chains from one sample in a study of beta chain features in type 1 diabetes. Some clones are missing from TCRdb's copy, which holds only in-frame ones; the method was immunoSEQ multiplex PCR. Among more than 120,000 clones listed, 8% to 13% were seen once. The sample consisted of naive CD4+ T cells from blood. The receptors were gathered from a man aged 18-30 years in good health. The CDR3 runs from the conserved cysteine through the conserved F or W. The D gene is left open where the match is weak. Size is stated for part of the rows, as once, few or many counts, or as a class when the clone is expanded.

d_call: NA; j_call: TRBJ1-4; clone_size: NA; v_call: TRBV7-2; cdr3_length: 16; cdr3_aa: CASSRIGDGINEKLFF; cdr3_nt: TGTGCCAGCAGCCGAATAGGGGATGGGATTAATGAAAAACTGTTTTTT
d_call: TRBD1; j_call: TRBJ2-7; clone_size: NA; v_call: TRBV7-3; cdr3_length: 15; cdr3_aa: CASSFGPSTGREQYF; cdr3_nt: TGTGCCAGCAGCTTTGGGCCTTCGACAGGGCGCGAGCAGTACTTC
d_call: NA; j_call: TRBJ2-2; clone_size: NA; v_call: TRBV6-6; cdr3_length: 15; cdr3_aa: CASRGGGIAAGELFF; cdr3_nt: TGTGCCAGCAGAGGGGGCGGGATTGCCGCCGGGGAGCTGTTTTTT
d_call: TRBD1; j_call: TRBJ2-7; clone_size: few; v_call: TRBV2; cdr3_length: 12; cdr3_aa: CASSTGVREQYF; cdr3_nt: TGTGCCAGCAGTACAGGGGTGCGCGAGCAGTACTTC
d_call: NA; j_call: TRBJ2-5; clone_size: few; v_call: TRBV7-3; cdr3_length: 15; cdr3_aa: CASSKAGSRPETQYF; cdr3_nt: TGTGCCAGCAGCAAGGCAGGCTCAAGGCCAGAGACCCAGTACTTC
d_call: TRBD2; j_call: TRBJ2-3; clone_size: few; v_call: TRBV27; cdr3_length: 14; cdr3_aa: CASSFSGSTDTQYF; cdr3_nt: TGTGCCAGCAGTTTTAGCGGGAGCACAGATACGCAGTATTTT
d_call: NA; j_call: TRBJ1-4; clone_size: few; v_call: TRBV5-1; cdr3_length: 14; cdr3_aa: CASSLVGNPEKLFF; cdr3_nt: TGCGCCAGCAGCTTGGTGGGCAATCCTGAAAAACTGTTTTTT
d_call: NA; j_call: TRBJ2-2; clone_size: NA; v_call: TRBV5-5; cdr3_length: 14; cdr3_aa: CASSPTTNTGELFF; cdr3_nt: TGTGCCAGCAGCCCCACAACGAACACCGGGGAGCTGTTTTTT
d_call: NA; j_call: TRBJ2-7; clone_size: many; v_call: TRBV7-2; cdr3_length: 13; cdr3_aa: CASSARLAYEQYF; cdr3_nt: TGTGCCAGCAGCGCCCGACTAGCCTACGAGCAGTACTTC
d_call: NA; j_call: TRBJ2-1; clone_size: few; v_call: TRBV7-2; cdr3_length: 15; cdr3_aa: CASSPERGSYNEQFF; cdr3_nt: TGTGCCAGCAGCCCGGAAAGGGGCTCCTACAATGAGCAGTTCTTC
d_call: NA; j_call: TRBJ1-5; clone_size: few; v_call: TRBV9; cdr3_length: 13; cdr3_aa: CASSYEGVQPQHF; cdr3_nt: TGTGCCAGCAGCTATGAGGGGGTTCAGCCCCAGCATTTT
d_call: NA; j_call: TRBJ2-7; clone_size: few; v_call: TRBV5-1; cdr3_length: 14; cdr3_aa: CASSLDPGEDEQYF; cdr3_nt: TGCGCCAGCAGCTTGGACCCGGGGGAGGACGAGCAGTACTTC